A single sample gave rise to the 11 T cell receptor beta chains below, sequenced in a study of T cell responses to AZD1222 COVID-19 vaccine. Produced via immunoSEQ multiplex PCR; TCRdb's table is partial and in-frame only. The sample lists around 130,000 clones; 93% were seen once. Specimen: peripheral blood, collected on day 0 of AZD1222 vaccination. All receptors derive from an adult in good health.

The genes are TRBV9 and TRBJ2-2; 7 bases are shared with TRBD1. Germline values: CDR1 SGDLS, CDR2 YYNGEE. CDR3 length equals 15 residues. With 4 bases clipped from V and 1 base from J, the junction kept 4 bases outside the gene matches. The CDR3 region has the DNA TGTGCCAGCAGCTACCGGACAGGGAACACCGGGGAGCTGTTTTTT. Protein sequence: CASSYRTGNTGELFF.

The chain employs TRBV6-2 or TRBV6-3 and TRBJ2-3; 10 nucleotides agree with TRBD1. V trimming: 6 bases; J trimming: 1 base; junction bases outside the gene matches: 4. CDR1 MNHEY and CDR2 SVGEGT come from the germline V gene. This CDR3 spans 15 amino acids. The CDR3 DNA follows: TGTGCCAGCAGCCCGGGACAGGGGCGCACAGATACGCAGTATTTT. It is translated as CASSPGQGRTDTQYF.

The chain couples TRBV6-1 to TRBJ1-2, with D uncertain. Per the germline V gene, CDR1 is MNHNS and CDR2 is SASEGT. This CDR3 spans 13 amino acids. V lost 3 bases, J lost 1 base, and 6 bases lay in between. The CDR3 sequence is CASSEFGNYGYTF. The CDR3 DNA reads TGTGCCAGCAGTGAGTTTGGTAACTATGGCTACACCTTC.

The chain links TRBV28 to TRBJ1-1; a possible D gene is TRBD1 (5 bases). Trimming took off 6 bases at V and 5 bases at J, with 13 bases between the two ends. Germline CDR1 is MDHEN and CDR2 is SYDVKM. The CDR3 is made up of 13 amino acids. The CDR3 DNA follows: TGTGCCAGCAGCCAGGGCTTGAGTACTGAAGCTTTCTTT. Translation gives CASSQGLSTEAFF.

The chain has TRBV7-6 and TRBJ2-7; D tentatively reads TRBD1 or TRBD2 (7 bases each). The germline gives CDR1 SGHVS, CDR2 FNYEAQ. This CDR3 has 17 residues. V was pared by 1 base and J by 4 bases, with 20 bases between. CDR3 loop: CASSLVTGDYRGYEQYF. The DNA of the CDR3 is TGTGCCAGCAGCTTAGTTACAGGGGACTATAGGGGGTACGAGCAGTACTTC.

This clone was observed a single time. The chain couples TRBV7-9 to TRBJ1-1; D gene ambiguous. Germline CDR1 is SEHNR and CDR2 is FQNEAQ (reference sequence). V lost 9 bases to trimming and J lost 2 bases, with 25 bases between them. The CDR3 covers 17 residues. The CDR3 region has the DNA TGTGCCAGTACCCTTACAGCATCCTGGGGTACTAACACTGAAGCTTTCTTT. It codes for CASTLTASWGTNTEAFF.

V gene TRBV4-1 combines with J gene TRBJ2-5; 8 bases map to TRBD2. CDR1 and CDR2 (germline): MGHRA, YSYEKL. The CDR3 runs 16 residues. V trimming: 1 base; J trimming: 5 bases; junction bases outside the gene matches: 9. CDR3 amino acids: CASSQATSAYGETQYF. The CDR3 region has the DNA TGCGCCAGCAGCCAAGCGACTAGCGCGTACGGGGAGACCCAGTACTTC.

This sequence joins TRBV10-2 and TRBJ1-1; TRBD1 is a possible D gene (5 bases). From germline, CDR1 is WSHSY and CDR2 SAAADI. CDR3 length equals 14 residues. Trimming took off 3 bases at V and 1 base at J, with 9 bases between the two ends. CDR3 in amino acids: CASSDLRGNTEAFF. CDR3 nucleotides: TGCGCCAGCAGTGATCTTAGGGGGAACACTGAAGCTTTCTTT.

V and J are TRBV7-9 and TRBJ1-5, with D uncertain. The V and J ends lost 5 bases and 5 bases respectively, with 10 bases between them. The germline CDR1 and CDR2 sequences are SEHNR and FQNEAQ (reference sequence). The CDR3 is made up of 13 amino acids. The DNA of the CDR3 is TGTGCCAGCAGCCCACACGGGGATCAGCCCCAGCATTTT. Amino acids: CASSPHGDQPQHF.

This CDR3 is CASRPGGGGYTF. In DNA, the CDR3 is TGTGCCAGCAGACCAGGGGGCGGTGGCTACACCTTC. The chain combines TRBV6-5 with TRBJ1-2, with 8 bases lining up with TRBD1. Germline V gene data show CDR1 as MNHEY and CDR2 as SVGAGI. The CDR3 covers 12 residues. V lost 6 bases, J lost 7 bases, and 4 bases stayed unmatched.

The chain links TRBV11-2 to TRBJ1-1, with D unclear. The CDR3 length is 14 residues. In germline, CDR1 is SGHAT, CDR2 FQNNGV. Trimming shortened V by 1 base and J by 0 bases, and 6 bases separated the two germline ends. CDR3 region: CASSLGRMNTEAFF. In nucleotides, the CDR3 is TGTGCCAGCAGCTTAGGTCGAATGAACACTGAAGCTTTCTTT.